The 30 T cell receptor beta chains below all came from one sample that was sequenced in a study of cytomegalovirus exposure and HLA in healthy donors. The PCR used 60 Vbeta and 13 Jbeta primers. Here immunoSEQ multiplex PCR was the method, and the copy in TCRdb shows in-frame clones only, minus some. Counted here are tens of thousands of clones, around 78% occurring once; the ten biggest clones make up 0.45% to 0.6%. Sample: PBMCs. These receptors all stem from a man younger than 45 in good health and CMV-seronegative.

The chain carries TRBV14 and TRBJ1-2; 7 bases are shared with TRBD1. The CDR3 is 15 amino acids. Germline values: CDR1 SGHDN, CDR2 FVKESK. Trimming at V came to 4 bases and at J to 3 bases, leaving 8 bases not matched to a gene. The CDR3 loop is CASSPGTDFYYGYTF. As DNA, the CDR3 is TGTGCCAGCAGCCCCGGGACAGACTTCTACTATGGCTACACCTTC. The complete variable domain, with remaining parts taken from reference TRBV14 and TRBJ1-2, reads EAGVTQFPSHSVIEKGQTVTLRCDPISGHDNLYWYRRVMGKEIKFLLHFVKESKQDESGMPNNRFLAERTGGTYSTLKVQPAELEDSGVYFCASSPGTDFYYGYTFGSGTRLTVV.

This chain links TRBV9 with TRBJ2-3, with 9 bases identical to TRBD1. The CDR3 totals 15 residues. Trimming cost V 6 bases and J 3 bases; bases outside gene matches: 8. The germline gives CDR1 SGDLS, CDR2 YYNGEE. CDR3 bases: TGTGCCAGCACCACAGGGGGCTCTCGTACAGATACGCAGTATTTT. It codes for CASTTGGSRTDTQYF.

V gene TRBV5-6 combines with J gene TRBJ1-1; 7 positions agree with TRBD1. Germline V gene sequence: CDR1 SGHDT, CDR2 YYEEEE. The CDR3 extends over 13 amino acids. V shed 0 bases and J 8 bases; nucleotides not matched to a gene: 4. The CDR3 DNA reads as TGTGCCAGCAGCTTGGGTAGGGGGCTAGAAGCTTTCTTT. As protein: CASSLGRGLEAFF.

The rearrangement links TRBV4-3 to TRBJ1-1, with a tentative D call TRBD1 (5 bases). This CDR3 is 13 amino acids long. CDR1 is LGHNA and CDR2 is YSLEER in the germline V gene. V dropped 0 bases and J dropped 11 bases, with 13 bases sitting between them. CDR3 in DNA: TGCGCCAGCAGCCAAGATCAGGGCAGGGCGGCTTTCTTT. Amino acid sequence: CASSQDQGRAAFF.

This clone has a single count. This chain joins TRBV6-1 and TRBJ1-1; unclear D gene. Looked up from germline, CDR1 is MNHNS and CDR2 is SASEGT. The CDR3 length is 11 residues. V was trimmed by 5 bases and J by 8 bases, leaving 9 bases between them. The CDR3 sequence is CASSYNEEAFF. The CDR3 DNA follows: TGTGCCAGCAGTTATAACGAGGAAGCTTTCTTT.

CDR3 sequence reads: CASSYQGYGYTF. The CDR3 DNA sequence: TGTGCCAGCAGTTACCAGGGTTATGGCTACACCTTC. The chain has TRBV6-5 and TRBJ1-2; TRBD1 is a possible D gene (5 bases). V lost 2 bases, J lost 5 bases, and 6 bases lay in between. Germline lookup yields CDR1 MNHEY and CDR2 SVGAGI. The CDR3 is 12 amino acids.

This clone appeared once. This chain links TRBV19 with TRBJ2-2, with 7 nucleotides matching TRBD2. The CDR3 has 19 residues. The germline gives CDR1 LNHDA, CDR2 SQIVND (reference sequence). The junction had 22 bases not matched to a gene; V was cut back by 6 bases and J by 6 bases. CDR3: CASRTRTAPGGSFSGELFF. CDR3 nucleotides: TGTGCCAGTAGAACAAGAACCGCGCCCGGGGGGAGTTTCTCCGGGGAGCTGTTTTTT.

The chain joins TRBV6-1 to TRBJ2-1; 7 nucleotides match TRBD2. Germline CDR1 is MNHNS and CDR2 is SASEGT. CDR3 length: 15 residues. V lost 6 bases to trimming and J lost 8 bases; unmatched junction nucleotides: 13. CDR3 in amino acids: CASSEGLSSSHEQFF. The CDR3 nucleotides are TGTGCCAGCAGCGAGGGACTAAGTTCTTCGCATGAGCAGTTCTTC.

This clone was observed a few times. The chain is built from TRBV2 and TRBJ1-6; weak D call: TRBD1 (5 bases). CDR1 SNHLY and CDR2 FYNNEI come from the germline V gene. Trimming shortened V by 8 bases and J by 10 bases, and 15 bases separated the two germline ends. The CDR3 covers 13 residues. The CDR3, as DNA: TGTGCCAGCGGTGGGCAGGGATTGTCACCCCTCCACTTT. Its protein product is CASGGQGLSPLHF.

This sequence joins TRBV4-2 and TRBJ1-6, with 8 nucleotides matching TRBD1. Germline CDR1 and CDR2: LGHNA and YNFKEQ. V dropped 4 bases and J dropped 9; count of bases not matched to a gene: 2. The CDR3 runs 13 residues. The CDR3 loop reads CASSLGQGSPLHF. The CDR3 DNA sequence: TGTGCCAGCAGCCTCGGACAGGGTTCACCCCTCCACTTT.

The chain carries TRBV11-2 and TRBJ1-2; D is uncertain. Trimming stripped 5 bases from V and 0 bases from J, with 10 bases between. Looked up from germline, CDR1 is SGHAT and CDR2 is FQNNGV. CDR3 length equals 14 residues. This CDR3 is CASSLQPANYGYTF. CDR3 DNA: TGTGCCAGCAGCCTCCAACCAGCTAACTATGGCTACACCTTC.

V and J are TRBV11-3 and TRBJ2-2; 10 bases fit TRBD2. The CDR3 is made up of 16 amino acids. The V segment lost 1 base and the J segment 4 bases; nucleotides outside the gene matches: 3. Germline V CDR1 and CDR2: SGHNT, YENEEA. CDR3: CASSLVPSGSTGELFF. The CDR3 nucleotides are TGTGCCAGCAGCTTAGTCCCTAGCGGGAGCACCGGGGAGCTGTTTTTT. The variable domain in full, with the rest retrieved from reference TRBV11-3 and TRBJ2-2, is EAGVVQSPRYKIIEKKQPVAFWCNPISGHNTLYWYLQNLGQGPELLIRYENEEAVDDSQLPKDRFSAERLKGVDSTLKIQPAELGDSAVYLCASSLVPSGSTGELFFGEGSRLTVL.

This clone was picked up one time. V gene TRBV9 combines with J gene TRBJ2-3, with 8 bases matching TRBD2. V lost 3 bases, J lost 4 bases, and 10 bases stayed unmatched. The CDR3 extends over 16 amino acids. Per the germline V gene, CDR1 is SGDLS and CDR2 is YYNGEE. The CDR3 nucleotides are TGTGCCAGCAGCGCCAATGCCGGGAGGGCCTCAGATACGCAGTATTTT. It is translated as CASSANAGRASDTQYF.

The chain joins TRBV5-4 to TRBJ2-4; TRBD2 might be the D (5 bases). The V and J ends lost 0 bases and 1 base respectively, with 11 bases between them. The germline V gene encodes CDR1 SGHNT and CDR2 YYREEE (reference sequence). There are 16 residues in the CDR3. CDR3: CASSLGGEGAKNIQYF. As DNA, the CDR3 is TGTGCCAGCAGCTTGGGAGGCGAGGGTGCCAAAAACATTCAGTACTTC.

This clone was observed a single time. The chain is built from TRBV7-3 and TRBJ1-5, with TRBD1 identical over 7 bases. The J segment lost 2 bases and the V segment lost 0 bases, leaving 13 bases of the junction unmatched. There are 19 residues in the CDR3. Looked up from germline, CDR1 is SGHTA and CDR2 is FQGTGA. CDR3 protein: CASSLTNSLYRGGNQPQHF. The DNA for the CDR3 is TGTGCCAGCAGCTTAACTAACTCGCTATACAGGGGTGGCAATCAGCCCCAGCATTTT.

This clone was picked up a small number of times. The chain recombines TRBV6-1 with TRBJ1-1; D ambiguous. Germline V gene sequence: CDR1 MNHNS, CDR2 SASEGT. This CDR3 comprises 12 residues. Deletions cut 3 bases from V and 5 bases from J, with 7 bases between. The CDR3 loop is CASSDPHTEAFF. The CDR3 DNA reads TGTGCCAGCAGTGACCCCCATACTGAAGCTTTCTTT.

The chain carries TRBV29-1 and TRBJ1-5; perhaps TRBD1 as D (6 bases). V lost 4 bases to trimming and J lost 2 bases, with 12 bases between them. This CDR3 is 14 amino acids long. CDR1 SQVTM and CDR2 ANQGSEA come from the germline V gene. The chain's CDR3 is CSVGTGNGNQPQHF. In nucleotides, the CDR3 is TGCAGCGTTGGCACAGGGAATGGCAATCAGCCCCAGCATTTT.

J is TRBJ2-1 and V is TRBV5-1; 7 bases line up with TRBD1. The J segment lost 9 bases and the V segment lost 7 bases, leaving 13 bases of the junction unmatched. In germline, CDR1 is SGHRS, CDR2 YFSETQ. This CDR3 contains 14 residues. In DNA form, the CDR3 reads TGCGCCAGCCGACTTAACAGGGGTTCGGGTGAGCAGTTCTTC. This encodes CASRLNRGSGEQFF.

The CDR3 reads CASRNEGGGTEAFF. Written as DNA, the CDR3 is TGTGCCAGCAGAAACGAGGGAGGGGGCACTGAAGCTTTCTTT. V gene TRBV6-1 combines with J gene TRBJ1-1, with D possibly TRBD1 on 6 matching bases. The germline CDR1 and CDR2 sequences are MNHNS and SASEGT. The V and J ends lost 6 bases and 4 bases respectively, with 15 bases between them. CDR3 length: 14 residues.

V gene TRBV9 combines with J gene TRBJ2-5, with a tentative D call TRBD2 (6 bases). The CDR3 has 15 amino acids. The germline gives CDR1 SGDLS, CDR2 YYNGEE. V was shortened by 3 bases and J by 2 bases, with 14 bases between the two germline ends. The CDR3 region is CASSAGTLTQETQYF. CDR3 sequence (DNA): TGTGCCAGCAGCGCAGGGACTTTAACACAAGAGACCCAGTACTTC.

The V call is TRBV5-4, the J call TRBJ1-1; 9 bases are a match to TRBD1. The V gene's germline CDR1 is SGHNT and CDR2 YYREEE (reference sequence). There are 13 residues in the CDR3. The V and J ends lost 4 bases and 8 bases, in that order; junction bases with no gene match: 6. The CDR3 sequence is CASSEGQGREAFF. For the CDR3, the DNA is TGTGCCAGCAGCGAAGGACAGGGGCGCGAAGCTTTCTTT.

This clone is deemed medium-sized. V usage is TRBV10-3 and J usage is TRBJ2-7; TRBD1 aligns across 9 bases. The V gene's germline CDR1 is ENHRY and CDR2 SYGVKD. The junction had 7 bases not matched to a gene; V was cut back by 9 bases and J by 4 bases. This CDR3 contains 13 residues. The CDR3 DNA follows: TGTGCCATTCATCCGGGACAGGGATACGAGCAGTACTTC. Encoded protein: CAIHPGQGYEQYF.

This clone occurred a few times. This chain uses TRBV2 with TRBJ2-5, with 8 bases fitting TRBD2. Germline CDR1 is SNHLY and CDR2 is FYNNEI. This CDR3 has 15 residues. V gave up 4 bases and J gave up 4 bases; unmatched junction bases: 8. CDR3 in DNA: TGTGCCAGCAGTGTGAAAGCGGGAGCGGTAGAGACCCAGTACTTC. It encodes CASSVKAGAVETQYF. Combining the CDR3 with reference TRBV2 and TRBJ2-5 gives the whole variable domain EPEVTQTPSHQVTQMGQEVILRCVPISNHLYFYWYRQILGQKVEFLVSFYNNEISEKSEIFDDQFSVERPDGSNFTLKIRSTKLEDSAMYFCASSVKAGAVETQYFGPGTRLLVL.

This chain links TRBV29-1 with TRBJ2-3, with 8 positions matching TRBD2. Germline-derived CDR1 and CDR2 are SQVTM and ANQGSEA. The CDR3 sequence is 13 residues long. Trimming at V came to 7 bases and at J to 5 bases, leaving 8 bases not matched to a gene. CDR3 coding DNA: TGCAGCGCTCTAGCGGGTCAAAAAGATACGCAGTATTTT. Its protein is CSALAGQKDTQYF.

With respect to this clone: One end of the junction is discordant with germline, which a read error may explain. The chain couples TRBV7-9 to TRBJ1-5; D is possibly TRBD1 (6 bases). Germline V lookup: CDR1 SEHNR, CDR2 FQNEAQ (reference sequence). The CDR3 is 15 residues long. The CDR3 nucleotides are TGTTCCAGCAGCTTATCACGCAGGGGAGATCAGCCCCAGCATTTT. Residues: CSSSLSRRGDQPQHF. Together with reference TRBV7-9 and TRBJ1-5, the CDR3 gives the full variable domain: DTGVSQNPRHKITKRGQNVTFRCDPISEHNRLYWYRQTLGQGPEFLTYFQNEAQLEKSRLLSDRFSAERPKGSFSTLEIQRTEQGDSAMYLCSSSLSRRGDQPQHFGDGTRLSIL.

This rearrangement joins TRBV7-2 to TRBJ2-1, with TRBD1 matching over 9 bases. CDR1 SGHTA and CDR2 FQGNSA come from the germline V gene. The CDR3 is 15 amino acids. V gave up 4 bases and J gave up 4 bases; unmatched junction bases: 5. Here the CDR3 DNA reads TGTGCCAGCAGCTGGACAGGGGATCGATACAATGAGCAGTTCTTC. Protein sequence: CASSWTGDRYNEQFF.

The J gene is TRBJ2-4, the V gene TRBV27; 7 bases match TRBD1. V lost 1 base, J lost 4 bases, and 7 bases stayed unmatched. In germline, CDR1 is MNHEY, CDR2 SMNVEV (reference sequence). The CDR3 is 16 amino acids. The CDR3 DNA reads as TGTGCCAGCAGTTTATTTCCGAGACAGGGAAAAAACATTCAGTACTTC. Its translation: CASSLFPRQGKNIQYF.

The chain links TRBV5-8 to TRBJ2-7; TRBD1 might be the D (6 bases). CDR1 is SGHTS and CDR2 is YDEGEE in the germline V gene. This CDR3 comprises 17 residues. Trimming took off 0 bases at V and 3 bases at J, with 19 bases between the two ends. This CDR3 is CASSLGEATGPDYEQYF. CDR3 DNA sequence: TGTGCCAGCAGCTTGGGGGAAGCGACAGGCCCCGACTACGAGCAGTACTTC.

V gene TRBV19 combines with J gene TRBJ1-2, with TRBD1 as a possible D gene (5 bases). The CDR3 loop spans 14 amino acids. The V gene's germline CDR1 is LNHDA and CDR2 SQIVND (reference sequence). The V end lost 7 bases, the J end lost 3 bases, and 15 bases lay between the germline ends. The CDR3 spells CASTPNQGYYGYTF. The CDR3 DNA is TGTGCCAGTACCCCCAACCAGGGCTACTATGGCTACACCTTC.

The rearrangement links TRBV21-1 to TRBJ2-7; whether TRBD1, the table's D call, matches the DNA was not checked. TRBV21-1 is annotated as a pseudogene. There are 15 residues in the CDR3. The CDR3 spells CASSKERQGDYEQYF. CDR3 DNA sequence: TGTGCCAGCAGCAAAGAAAGACAGGGAGACTACGAGCAGTACTTC.